This T cell receptor (beta chain) was found in a study of low-dose radiotherapy and immunotherapy resistance in tumors. Background on the study: Intravenous administration to patients comprised nivolumab at 240 mg every two weeks and ipilimumab at 1 mg/kg every six weeks. Every two weeks, one day ahead of radiation and immunotherapy, cyclophosphamide 200 mg/m2 was given (intravenously). Aspirin was taken orally by patients at 300 mg daily for four cycles from cycle 1 day 1.

This clonotype occurred a few times. Time point specified: after trial treatment. Treatment defined: LDRT plus nivolumab, ipilimumab, low-dose cyclophosphamide and aspirin (RACIN trial). The donors, trial participants, received nivolumab, ipilimumab, aspirin, low-dose cyclophosphamide and low-dose radiotherapy. Primers targeting TRAV and TRBV primed first-strand cDNA, covering alpha and beta chains. The authors amplified TCRs for about 18 PCR cycles with a constant-region primer and a V-primer adapter. One entry per CDR3 protein results from TCRdb running MiXCR on the reads. The data hold more than 50,000 distinct CDR3 sequences, with about 23% observed a single time. This specimen was PBMCs, taken after low-dose radiotherapy plus immunotherapy. This clonotype was obtained from a male donor with prostate cancer.

The CDR3 region is CASSPRTDSYEQYF. CDR3 nucleotides: TGTGCCAGCTCACCCAGGACAGACTCCTACGAGCAGTACTTC. The chain is built from TRBV18 and TRBJ2-7, with D perhaps TRBD1 (6 bases). The CDR3 is 14 amino acids. Germline V gene sequence: CDR1 KGHSH, CDR2 LQKENI. V was shortened by 3 bases and J by 0 bases, with 9 bases between the two germline ends.